One and the same sample provided the 20 T cell receptor beta chains below, sequenced in a study of T cells after somatic rescue of genetic block. Libraries were prepared by immunoSEQ multiplex PCR; TCRdb keeps only in-frame clonotypes and omits some of them. The data hold about 67,000 clones, with roughly 94% observed a single time. Sequencing was carried out using peripheral blood mononuclear cells (PBMCs). The receptors shown here come from a man aged 40-49 years.

J is TRBJ2-2 and V is TRBV5-1; the D is unclear. Germline V gene lookup returns CDR1 SGHRS and CDR2 YFSETQ. This CDR3 contains 13 residues. V dropped 0 bases and J dropped 6 bases, with 6 bases sitting between them. This CDR3 is CASSLEVAGELFF. The CDR3 nucleotides read TGCGCCAGCAGCTTGGAAGTGGCCGGGGAGCTGTTTTTT.

The J gene is TRBJ1-1, the V gene TRBV10-3; 7 nucleotides line up with TRBD1. Germline trimming cut 5 bases from V and 2 bases from J; bases unmatched to any gene: 5. Germline CDR1 reads ENHRY; CDR2 reads SYGVKD. The CDR3 totals 14 residues. CDR3 DNA sequence: TGTGCCATCAGTATGGGACAGCAAAACACTGAAGCTTTCTTT. Residues: CAISMGQQNTEAFF.

The chain has TRBV5-1 and TRBJ2-5, with D perhaps TRBD1 (5 bases). Trimming cost V 1 base and J 2 bases, with 9 bases left between them. Germline CDR1 reads SGHRS; CDR2 reads YFSETQ. The CDR3 runs to 14 residues. CDR3: CASSLRQTQETQYF. DNA of the CDR3: TGCGCCAGCAGCTTGAGACAGACGCAAGAGACCCAGTACTTC.

The chain combines TRBV5-4 with TRBJ1-1; weak D call: TRBD1 (6 bases). Trimming cost V 6 bases and J 2 bases, with 14 bases left between them. CDR1 and CDR2 from the germline V gene are SGHNT and YYREEE (reference sequence). The CDR3 covers 14 residues. DNA of the CDR3: TGTGCCAGCACCCCGAGGGGGGGCAACACTGAAGCTTTCTTT. Its protein product is CASTPRGGNTEAFF. Supplemented by reference TRBV5-4 and TRBJ1-1, the full variable domain reads ETGVTQSPTHLIKTRGQQVTLRCSSQSGHNTVSWYQQALGQGPQFIFQYYREEENGRGNFPPRFSGLQFPNYSSELNVNALELDDSALYLCASTPRGGNTEAFFGQGTRLTVV.

The gene calls are TRBV2 and TRBJ1-1; D not resolved. Germline CDR1 SNHLY, CDR2 FYNNEI. This CDR3 is 14 amino acids long. Trimming removed 7 bases at V and 6 bases at J, with 18 bases between. CDR3: CASIQPLREPEAFF. CDR3 bases: TGTGCCAGCATTCAACCCTTAAGGGAGCCTGAAGCTTTCTTT.

The V gene is TRBV27, the J gene TRBJ2-5; TRBD1 matches at 8 bases. The CDR3 extends over 15 amino acids. After removal of 6 bases from V and 2 bases from J, the junction contained 8 bases not matched to a gene. Germline values: CDR1 MNHEY, CDR2 SMNVEV (reference sequence). The CDR3 nucleotides are TGTGCCAGCAGCAAGGACAGGGTGGGGCAAGAGACCCAGTACTTC. Amino acids: CASSKDRVGQETQYF.

The rearrangement uses TRBV6-5 and TRBJ2-1, with D perhaps given as TRBD1 or TRBD2 (7 bases each). Germline V gene lookup returns CDR1 MNHEY and CDR2 SVGAGI. The CDR3 is 13 residues long. V was cut by 6 bases and J by 9 bases, with 15 bases left in between. DNA of the CDR3: TGTGCCAGCAGCCCAGGGGGGGTCACTGAGCAGTTCTTC. This encodes CASSPGGVTEQFF.

The chain joins TRBV6-6 to TRBJ1-6; TRBD1 matches 7 bases. CDR3 length: 14 residues. Trimming removed 4 bases from V and 7 bases from J; junction bases left unmatched: 4. The germline gives CDR1 MNHNY, CDR2 SVGAGI (reference sequence). DNA for the CDR3: TGTGCCAGCAGTTTCGGGACAGTAAATTCACCCCTCCACTTT. It encodes CASSFGTVNSPLHF.

The chain joins TRBV7-9 to TRBJ1-2; D not certain. The ends were cut back, 5 bases at V and 2 bases at J, with 12 bases in the middle. The germline V gene encodes CDR1 SEHNR and CDR2 FQNEAQ (reference sequence). CDR3 length: 14 residues. CDR3: CASSTYRSNYGYTF. DNA of the CDR3: TGTGCCAGCAGCACCTACAGATCCAACTATGGCTACACCTTC.

The chain carries TRBV18 and TRBJ2-1; 10 bases line up with TRBD2. This CDR3 comprises 15 residues. The germline gives CDR1 KGHSH, CDR2 LQKENI. Trimming took 3 bases from V and 11 from J; bases not matched to a gene: 10. The CDR3 protein is CASSPRAGGPSKQFF. CDR3 DNA sequence: TGTGCCAGCTCACCCCGAGCGGGAGGGCCTTCCAAGCAGTTCTTC.

This chain connects TRBV6-6 to TRBJ2-3; no firm D call. The CDR3 contains 15 residues. V gave up 0 bases and J gave up 4 bases, with 11 bases separating them. From germline, CDR1 is MNHNY and CDR2 SVGAGI (reference sequence). The CDR3, as DNA: TGTGCCAGCAGTTACTCTGGCGTCACGGCAGATACGCAGTATTTT. This encodes CASSYSGVTADTQYF.

This sequence joins TRBV30 and TRBJ2-7; D gene uncertain. Germline V lookup: CDR1 GTSNPN, CDR2 SVGIG (reference sequence). The CDR3 consists of 12 residues. The V gene lost 2 bases and the J gene lost 1 base, with 6 bases spanning the gap. The CDR3 loop is CAWSPRSYEQYF. The CDR3 coding sequence is TGTGCCTGGAGTCCCCGGTCCTACGAGCAGTACTTC.

The V call is TRBV28, the J call TRBJ2-3, with D tentatively TRBD1 (6 bases). V lost 6 bases, J lost 4 bases, and 11 bases lay in between. In germline, CDR1 is MDHEN, CDR2 SYDVKM. The CDR3 loop spans 13 amino acids. The CDR3 region has the DNA TGTGCCAGCAGGCCAGGGGTTGCAGATACGCAGTATTTT. It is translated as CASRPGVADTQYF.

V usage is TRBV7-9 and J usage is TRBJ2-5; maybe TRBD2 (7 bases). The CDR3 totals 14 residues. The V end was cut by 0 bases, the J end by 7 bases, with 12 bases between. The germline gives CDR1 SEHNR, CDR2 FQNEAQ (reference sequence). The CDR3 region is CASSLAGGPATQYF. In DNA, the CDR3 is TGTGCCAGCAGCTTAGCGGGGGGGCCTGCGACCCAGTACTTC.

The chain is built from TRBV6-1 and TRBJ1-1; D unresolved. The CDR3 spans 13 residues. V was clipped by 11 bases and J by 1 base, with 14 bases between them. Germline V lookup: CDR1 MNHNS, CDR2 SASEGT. The CDR3 sequence: CASRDPPNTEAFF. Here the CDR3 DNA reads TGTGCCTCGCGGGATCCCCCGAACACTGAAGCTTTCTTT.

This chain uses TRBV4-3 with TRBJ2-3; TRBD1 agrees at 9 bases. Per the germline V gene, CDR1 is LGHNA and CDR2 is YSLEER. J gave up 0 bases and V 4 bases, and 5 bases lay outside the gene matches. This CDR3 has 16 residues. The CDR3 protein is CASSLTGTGSTDTQYF. CDR3 nucleotides: TGCGCCAGCAGCCTCACCGGGACAGGGAGCACAGATACGCAGTATTTT.

A note on this clone: The germline gene is not matched at one end of the junction; a read error may be the cause. The CDR3 protein is CASSHRWDSNQPRHF. CDR3 nucleotides: TGCGCCAGCAGCCACCGGTGGGATAGCAATCAGCCCCGGCATTTT. The V gene is TRBV4-1, the J gene TRBJ1-5; no clear D. Germline assignment: CDR1 MGHRA and CDR2 YSYEKL. The CDR3 is made up of 15 amino acids.

The sample holds a few counts of this clone. V and J are TRBV5-1 and TRBJ2-2; 8 bases are a match to TRBD1. The CDR3 is 16 amino acids. V trimming: 1 base; J trimming: 7 bases; junction bases outside the gene matches: 9. Germline CDR1 is SGHRS and CDR2 is YFSETQ. CDR3 DNA sequence: TGCGCCAGCAGCTTGCCGTCACAGGGGGAGATCGGGGAGCTGTTTTTT. Amino acid sequence: CASSLPSQGEIGELFF.

V usage is TRBV19 and J usage is TRBJ1-1; D gene ambiguous. V was trimmed by 2 bases and J by 1 base, leaving 14 bases between them. Germline-derived CDR1 and CDR2 are LNHDA and SQIVND (reference sequence). The CDR3 is made up of 16 amino acids. In DNA form, the CDR3 reads TGTGCCAGTAGTATAAGTGGTGGGCGGTCGAACACTGAAGCTTTCTTT. It yields the protein CASSISGGRSNTEAFF.

This clone was seen a single time. This chain uses TRBV6-1 with TRBJ2-5, with 7 bases matching TRBD1. Judging by the DNA end, TRBJ2-7 fits better; the J call may be wrong. Germline CDR1 and CDR2: MNHNS and SASEGT. The CDR3 is 15 residues long. CDR3 sequence reads: CASSDFGQAAGEQYF. In nucleotides, the CDR3 is TGTGCCAGCAGTGACTTTGGACAGGCTGCGGGCGAGCAGTACTTC.